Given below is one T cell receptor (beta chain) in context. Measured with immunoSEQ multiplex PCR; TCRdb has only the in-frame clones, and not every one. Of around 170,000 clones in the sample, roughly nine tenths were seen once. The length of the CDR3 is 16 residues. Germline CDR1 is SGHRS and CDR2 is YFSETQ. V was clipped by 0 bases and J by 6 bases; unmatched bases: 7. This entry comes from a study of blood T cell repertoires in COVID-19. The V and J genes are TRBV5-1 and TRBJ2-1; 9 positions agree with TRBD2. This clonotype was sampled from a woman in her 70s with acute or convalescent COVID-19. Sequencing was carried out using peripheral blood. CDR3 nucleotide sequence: TGCGCCAGCAGCTTGGTAAGGCTAGCGGGACTCAATGAGCAGTTCTTC. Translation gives CASSLVRLAGLNEQFF.